This T cell receptor (beta chain) was sequenced for a study of blood T cell repertoires in COVID-19. Study at large: Acute-phase and convalescent COVID-19 samples originated in the United States, Italy and Spain. Sources were T cells, B-cell-depleted T cells, or PBMCs; the material itself was cDNA or gDNA.

As originally analysed: Amplification with reference gene primers provided the estimates of nucleated cell counts. The repertoire was sequenced with immunoSEQ multiplex PCR; TCRdb's copy has only in-frame clones and lacks some. Clone size and V and J calls were adopted from that table, with D and trimming inferred from the DNA. The profile shows 77,000 or so clones, about 80% of them singletons. CDR3 size: 15 residues. In germline, CDR1 is DFQATT, CDR2 SNEGSKA (reference sequence). V was clipped by 3 bases and J by 0 bases, with 9 bases between them. This clonotype was sampled from a woman in her sixties with acute or convalescent COVID-19. What was sequenced was peripheral blood. The chain has TRBV20-1 and TRBJ2-6, with D perhaps TRBD1 (6 bases). The CDR3 reads CSASGQISGANVLTF. CDR3 nucleotide sequence: TGCAGTGCTAGTGGACAGATCTCTGGGGCCAACGTCCTGACTTTC.